This T cell receptor beta chain derives from a study of shared clonotypes between healthy human individuals. In the case of this clone: Its antigen is not known.

Assay used: immunoSEQ multiplex PCR; TCRdb lists only in-frame clones, some missing. The sample holds roughly 2,300,000 clones, 80% to 95% seen once. The germline V and J ends were trimmed by 10 bases and 4 bases, with 17 bases remaining between them. Germline V gene sequence: CDR1 LNHDA, CDR2 SQIVND (reference sequence). The length of the CDR3 is 14 residues. Findings of the study overall: Naive subsets typically showed greater estimated richness than memory subsets. The study's rarefaction showed incomplete sorted-subset sequencing despite large depth.

The TCR originated in a man aged 18 to 35 in good health. Some clones in this sample may be carry-over from other donors' samples. The chain recombines TRBV19 with TRBJ1-5, with D uncertain. The sample was naive CD4+ T cells from PBMCs. The subset was: CD45RA+ positively selected. For the CDR3, the DNA is TGTGCCACCTCCCGTTGGGCCGAAAATCAGCCCCAGCATTTT. Its protein is CATSRWAENQPQHF. Drawing the rest from reference TRBV19 and TRBJ1-5, the complete variable domain is DGGITQSPKYLFRKEGQNVTLSCEQNLNHDAMYWYRQDPGQGLRLIYYSQIVNDFQKGDIAEGYSVSREKKESFPLTVTSAQKNPTAFYLCATSRWAENQPQHFGDGTRLSIL.